These 29 T cell receptor beta chains were all obtained from the same sample, sequenced in a study of spatial heterogeneity in lung cancer. Study observations and caveats: Within tumors, counts of expanded alpha and beta TCRs tracked tumor mutation counts.

Sample time point: sample taken at primary tumor resection. These TCRs' antigens remain unknown. TCRdb re-derived calls from the 5' RACE reads in MiXCR, one entry per CDR3 protein. The sample includes 3,500 to 4,500 distinct CDR3 sequences, roughly 7% of them seen just once. The source material was lung tumor tissue, sampled at surgery. The receptors were gathered from a male donor with early-stage non-small cell lung cancer.

This clonotype appeared many times. The V gene is TRBV5-6, the J gene TRBJ1-1, with D unresolved. The CDR3 covers 13 residues. The germline gives CDR1 SGHDT, CDR2 YYEEEE. V shed 7 bases and J shed 4 bases, with 14 bases lying between them. The CDR3 nucleotides read TGTGCCAGCCTTGGACCGTTGGTCACTGAAGCTTTCTTT. This sequence encodes CASLGPLVTEAFF.

There are many counts of this clonotype. The rearrangement uses TRBV20-1 and TRBJ2-7; D is possibly TRBD1 (6 bases). CDR3 length: 14 amino acids. Trimming removed 5 bases from V and 0 bases from J, with 14 bases in between. The germline V gene has CDR1 DFQATT and CDR2 SNEGSKA (reference sequence). DNA of the CDR3: TGCAGTGCTGCCCGACAGGACCTCTCCTACGAGCAGTACTTC. This encodes CSAARQDLSYEQYF.

This clonotype rates as medium-sized. The rearrangement joins TRBV7-9 to TRBJ2-3, with no clear D. Per the germline V gene, CDR1 is SEHNR and CDR2 is FQNEAQ (reference sequence). The CDR3 is 12 amino acids. V shed 5 bases and J shed 4 bases, with 7 bases lying between them. This CDR3 reads CASSAISDTQYF. The CDR3, as DNA: TGTGCCAGCAGCGCTATTTCAGATACGCAGTATTTT.

In its sample, this clonotype ranks as medium-sized. The CDR3 DNA reads TGTGCCAGCACCCAGGGGCGGGCGGGCACAGATACGCAGTATTTT. Amino acid sequence: CASTQGRAGTDTQYF. V and J are TRBV7-2 and TRBJ2-3, with D possibly being TRBD1 (6 bases). The germline V and J ends were trimmed by 7 bases and 1 base, with 15 bases remaining between them. Per the germline V gene, CDR1 is SGHTA and CDR2 is FQGNSA. The CDR3 extends over 15 amino acids.

This clonotype was counted many times. The chain carries TRBV12-3 or TRBV12-4 and TRBJ2-1, with 7 bases lining up with TRBD2. The CDR3 runs to 15 residues. With V trimmed by 1 base and J by 1 base, 1 base remained unmatched. The CDR3 region has the DNA TGTGCCAGCAGTTTAGGGCGGGAGTCCTACAATGAGCAGTTCTTC. Encoded protein: CASSLGRESYNEQFF.

V gene TRBV7-2 combines with J gene TRBJ1-6; TRBD1 matches 9 bases. V lost 5 bases to trimming and J lost 10 bases; unmatched junction nucleotides: 6. Per the germline V gene, CDR1 is SGHTA and CDR2 is FQGNSA. This CDR3 contains 14 residues. The CDR3 spells CASSLRQGDSPLHF. DNA of the CDR3: TGTGCCAGCAGCCTTAGACAGGGGGACTCACCCCTCCACTTT.

By sample share, this clonotype is medium-sized. The V and J genes are TRBV6-6 and TRBJ1-3; D call uncertain. Germline CDR1 MNHNY, CDR2 SVGAGI (reference sequence). The V and J ends lost 10 bases and 2 bases respectively, with 18 bases between them. The CDR3 is 15 residues long. The CDR3 DNA reads TGTGCCACCGAGGGAAACCCAGGAGCTGGAAACACCATATATTTT. Translation: CATEGNPGAGNTIYF.

In its sample, this clonotype is medium-sized. The J gene is TRBJ2-7, the V gene TRBV6-6; possibly TRBD1 or TRBD2 for D (5 bases each). The CDR3 is 16 amino acids. V gave up 0 bases and J gave up 0 bases, with 12 bases separating them. The germline V gene encodes CDR1 MNHNY and CDR2 SVGAGI (reference sequence). DNA of the CDR3: TGTGCCAGCAGTTACTCGGGGCTAGCAGACTCCTACGAGCAGTACTTC. This codes for CASSYSGLADSYEQYF.

The rearrangement joins TRBV6-2 or TRBV6-3 to TRBJ2-5; D not resolved. Trimming left V 6 bases short and J 4 bases short, with 6 bases between. CDR1 is MNHEY and CDR2 is SVGEGT in the germline V gene. The CDR3 has 11 residues. The CDR3 here is CASSAGETQYF. Written as DNA, the CDR3 is TGTGCCAGCAGCGCCGGAGAGACCCAGTACTTC.

Ten or more counts support this clonotype. V and J are TRBV11-2 and TRBJ2-1; unclear D gene. Between the trimmed V and J ends, which lost 5 bases and 9 bases, there was a span of 23 bases. The V gene's germline CDR1 is SGHAT and CDR2 FQNNGV. The CDR3 loop spans 16 amino acids. The CDR3 spells CASSAPGPPAALEQFF. CDR3 DNA: TGTGCCAGCAGCGCCCCCGGTCCCCCGGCGGCCCTTGAGCAGTTCTTC.

This clonotype was recorded many times. This chain links TRBV6-5 with TRBJ2-5, with 7 bases aligning to TRBD2. Germline V gene data show CDR1 as MNHEY and CDR2 as SVGAGI. The CDR3 is made up of 15 amino acids. V was pared by 2 bases and J by 1 base, with 4 bases of the junction left unmatched. The CDR3 nucleotides are TGTGCCAGCAGTTACATAGGGACTACCCAAGAGACCCAGTACTTC. Translated: CASSYIGTTQETQYF.

By sample fraction, this clonotype is medium-sized. The chain is built from TRBV10-2 and TRBJ2-7, with TRBD2 as a possible D gene (6 bases). The CDR3 spans 15 residues. The V gene lost 1 base and the J gene lost 2 bases, with 12 bases spanning the gap. The germline V gene has CDR1 WSHSY and CDR2 SAAADI. CDR3 in amino acids: CASSEWGGAAYEQYF. The CDR3 DNA sequence: TGCGCCAGCAGTGAGTGGGGCGGGGCCGCCTACGAGCAGTACTTC.

This clonotype has a count of ten or more. This chain joins TRBV7-9 and TRBJ2-7; D is perhaps TRBD1 (6 bases). CDR3 size: 14 residues. Trimming removed 5 bases from V and 6 bases from J, with 17 bases in between. Germline V gives CDR1 SEHNR, CDR2 FQNEAQ (reference sequence). The CDR3 region is CASSEGVTVFEQYF. The CDR3 nucleotides are TGTGCCAGCAGCGAGGGGGTGACAGTCTTCGAGCAGTACTTC.

In its sample, this clonotype was seen many times. Germline is not matched at one junction end, which may reflect a read error. J is TRBJ2-1 and V is TRBV11-3, with 8 bases identical to TRBD2. Germline-derived CDR1 and CDR2 are SGHNT and YENEEA. The CDR3 spans 14 residues. CDR3 region: CVSSYSGTNNEQFF. Here the CDR3 DNA reads TGTGTCAGCAGCTATAGCGGGACAAACAATGAGCAGTTCTTC.

Here the CDR3 DNA reads TGCGCCAGCAGCCAAGAACCAGGGAGTTTGGACATTCAGTACTTC. This gives the protein CASSQEPGSLDIQYF. This chain connects TRBV4-3 to TRBJ2-4; D is perhaps TRBD1 or TRBD2 (5 bases each). Germline values: CDR1 LGHNA, CDR2 YSLEER. V was clipped by 0 bases and J by 8 bases, with 14 bases between them. This CDR3 is built from 15 residues.

At least ten counts were recorded for this clonotype. The chain has TRBV23-1 and TRBJ2-3; TRBD1 aligns across 8 bases. TRBV23-1 is flagged as an ORF with uncertain function. V was clipped by 9 bases and J by 4 bases; unmatched bases: 12. The CDR3 is made up of 15 amino acids. CDR3 DNA sequence: TGCGCCAGTACCATAGGGACAGGCTATTCAGATACGCAGTATTTT. As protein: CASTIGTGYSDTQYF.

This clonotype has a count of ten or more. The chain recombines TRBV7-2 with TRBJ2-1, with TRBD1 matching over 9 bases. The CDR3 runs to 14 residues. The germline V gene encodes CDR1 SGHTA and CDR2 FQGNSA. V gave up 5 bases and J gave up 5 bases; unmatched junction bases: 4. The CDR3 loop reads CASSPRQGDNEQFF. The CDR3 bases are TGTGCCAGCAGCCCCCGACAGGGGGACAATGAGCAGTTCTTC.

The chain employs TRBV12-3 or TRBV12-4 and TRBJ1-1; D ambiguous. The length of the CDR3 is 12 residues. Trimming took 5 bases from V and 5 from J, leaving 9 bases between them. The DNA for the CDR3 is TGTGCCAGCAGTCCTCGGGCTACTGAAGCTTTCTTT. Its translation: CASSPRATEAFF.

Points on this clonotype: Germline and junction disagree at one end, which may indicate a read error. This chain links TRBV29-1 with TRBJ2-1, with 10 bases matching TRBD2. The CDR3 sequence is 14 residues long. Germline-derived CDR1 and CDR2 are SQVTM and ANQGSEA. The CDR3 bases are TGCAGCGTGTCCGCTAGCGGGAGTATCGATGAGCAGTTCTTT. It yields the protein CSVSASGSIDEQFF.

By proportion, this clonotype is medium-sized. This chain joins TRBV19 and TRBJ1-4; D gene uncertain. V lost 3 bases and J 7 bases, leaving 9 bases between the germline ends. This CDR3 has 13 residues. Germline V gene data show CDR1 as LNHDA and CDR2 as SQIVND (reference sequence). The CDR3 loop reads CASSITKAEKLFF. The CDR3 coding sequence is TGTGCCAGTAGTATCACAAAAGCTGAAAAACTGTTTTTT.

This clonotype appeared many times. The V and J genes are TRBV16 and TRBJ1-5; D remains ambiguous. V was pared by 4 bases and J by 0 bases, with 7 bases between. In germline, CDR1 is KGHSY, CDR2 FQNENV. CDR3 size: 14 residues. CDR3 bases: TGTGCCAGCAGCCTTGGCGTTAGCAATCAGCCCCAGCATTTT. Translating gives CASSLGVSNQPQHF. Full variable domain (outside the CDR3, taken from reference TRBV16 and TRBJ1-5): GEEVAQTPKHLVRGEGQKAKLYCAPIKGHSYVFWYQQVLKNEFKFLISFQNENVFDETGMPKERFSAKCLPNSPCSLEIQATKLEDSAVYFCASSLGVSNQPQHFGDGTRLSIL.

V and J are TRBV10-3 and TRBJ2-1; 8 bases are a match to TRBD2. Trimming cost V 8 bases and J 7 bases; bases outside gene matches: 16. Germline CDR1 is ENHRY and CDR2 is SYGVKD. This CDR3 contains 16 residues. DNA for the CDR3: TGTGCCATCTCTCGGAGGTTAGCGGGAATGGAGAATGAGCAGTTCTTC. This codes for CAISRRLAGMENEQFF.

This clonotype was observed at least ten times. This sequence joins TRBV7-2 and TRBJ2-7, with D possibly TRBD2 on 6 matching bases. Germline lookup yields CDR1 SGHTA and CDR2 FQGNSA. The ends were cut back, 3 bases at V and 4 bases at J, with 16 bases in the middle. The CDR3 has 15 amino acids. CDR3: CASSLQEGSMYEQYF. The DNA of the CDR3 is TGTGCCAGCAGCTTGCAGGAGGGAAGTATGTACGAGCAGTACTTC. The full variable domain, its missing parts supplied by reference TRBV7-2 and TRBJ2-7, is GAGVSQSPSNKVTEKGKDVELRCDPISGHTALYWYRQSLGQGLEFLIYFQGNSAPDKSGLPSDRFSAERTGGSVSTLTIQRTQQEDSAVYLCASSLQEGSMYEQYFGPGTRLTVT.

This clonotype is labeled medium-sized. The chain combines TRBV7-9 with TRBJ1-2; D gene unclear. V lost 4 bases and J 6 bases, leaving 6 bases between the germline ends. The CDR3 runs to 11 residues. In germline, CDR1 is SEHNR, CDR2 FQNEAQ (reference sequence). In DNA form, the CDR3 reads TGTGCCAGCAGCTATCAGGATGGCTACACCTTC. Its translation is CASSYQDGYTF.

The chain couples TRBV7-2 to TRBJ2-5; unclear D gene. Germline CDR1 is SGHTA and CDR2 is FQGNSA. Trimming pared 1 base from V and 0 bases from J, leaving 6 bases between. This CDR3 spans 14 amino acids. Here the CDR3 DNA reads TGTGCCAGCAGCTTAGATTACAACCAAGAGACCCAGTACTTC. This gives the protein CASSLDYNQETQYF. The full variable domain, its missing parts supplied by reference TRBV7-2 and TRBJ2-5, is GAGVSQSPSNKVTEKGKDVELRCDPISGHTALYWYRQSLGQGLEFLIYFQGNSAPDKSGLPSDRFSAERTGGSVSTLTIQRTQQEDSAVYLCASSLDYNQETQYFGPGTRLLVL.

At least ten counts were recorded for this clonotype. The chain recombines TRBV15 with TRBJ2-7, with D possibly being TRBD2 (5 bases). Looked up from germline, CDR1 is LNHNV and CDR2 is YYDKDF (reference sequence). CDR3 length equals 15 residues. The V end lost 1 base, the J end lost 4 bases, and 14 bases lay between the germline ends. The chain's CDR3 is CATSRVAGAVYEQYF. The DNA for the CDR3 is TGTGCCACCAGCAGAGTTGCGGGCGCAGTTTACGAGCAGTACTTC.

This clonotype was found many times. The V call is TRBV6-2 or TRBV6-3, the J call TRBJ1-1, with a possible D match to TRBD1 (5 bases). CDR1 MNHEY and CDR2 SVGEGT come from the germline V gene. Trimming removed 5 bases at V and 8 bases at J, with 15 bases between. The CDR3 has 13 residues. The CDR3 region is CASSTGAGGEAFF. Here the CDR3 DNA reads TGTGCCAGCAGTACCGGGGCAGGAGGGGAAGCTTTCTTT.

This clonotype showed up just once. V and J are TRBV5-4 and TRBJ1-2; the D gene is possibly TRBD1 (6 bases). Germline CDR1 and CDR2: SGHNT and YYREEE (reference sequence). The CDR3 runs to 15 residues. The V end lost 0 bases, the J end lost 4 bases, and 13 bases lay between the germline ends. In DNA, the CDR3 is TGTGCCAGCAGCTTGGATTTGGTACAGGGCTATGGCTACACCTTC. Protein: CASSLDLVQGYGYTF.

This clonotype was seen at least ten times. This sequence joins TRBV7-3 and TRBJ2-3, with TRBD1 identical over 8 bases. The germline V gene encodes CDR1 SGHTA and CDR2 FQGTGA. The V and J ends lost 3 bases and 3 bases, in that order; junction bases with no gene match: 2. The CDR3 has 14 residues. The chain's CDR3 is CASSFDRGTDTQYF. DNA for the CDR3: TGTGCCAGCAGCTTCGACAGGGGTACAGATACGCAGTATTTT.